A single sample gave rise to the 26 T cell receptor beta chains below, sequenced in a study of cytomegalovirus exposure and HLA in healthy donors. With 60 Vbeta and 13 Jbeta primers, the PCR was carried out. The method was immunoSEQ multiplex PCR; TCRdb's version includes in-frame clones alone and lacks a portion of them. The sample records 80,000 to 100,000 clones, around four fifths being singletons. The sequenced sample consisted of PBMCs. The receptors shown here come from a man aged 50 to 59 in good health and CMV-seropositive.

The chain links TRBV27 to TRBJ2-1, with D possibly being TRBD2 (5 bases). The V end lost 8 bases, the J end lost 9 bases, and 11 bases lay between the germline ends. Germline CDR1 and CDR2: MNHEY and SMNVEV (reference sequence). The CDR3 length is 11 residues. The CDR3: CASFIEGEQFF. The CDR3 DNA sequence: TGTGCCAGCTTCATAGAGGGTGAGCAGTTCTTC.

This clone came up once. V is TRBV7-6 and J is TRBJ2-1; TRBD2 matches 14 bases. V lost 6 bases, J lost 4 bases, and 5 bases stayed unmatched. This CDR3 comprises 16 residues. The V gene's germline CDR1 is SGHVS and CDR2 FNYEAQ. CDR3 protein: CASSPTSGGGYNEQFF. The CDR3 DNA follows: TGTGCCAGCAGTCCGACTAGCGGGGGGGGATACAATGAGCAGTTCTTC. Combining the CDR3 with reference TRBV7-6 and TRBJ2-1 gives the whole variable domain GAGVSQSPRYKVTKRGQDVALRCDPISGHVSLYWYRQALGQGPEFLTYFNYEAQQDKSGLPNDRFSAERPEGSISTLTIQRTEQRDSAMYRCASSPTSGGGYNEQFFGPGTRLTVL.

This clone was observed a few times. V gene TRBV4-3 combines with J gene TRBJ2-3; 8 bases agree with TRBD2. The germline CDR1 and CDR2 sequences are LGHNA and YSLEER. J gave up 2 bases and V 4 bases, and 11 bases lay outside the gene matches. CDR3 length: 17 amino acids. CDR3 DNA sequence: TGCGCCAGCAGCCCACATGCGCGGGGGGATCCCACAGATACGCAGTATTTT. Translating it yields CASSPHARGDPTDTQYF.

The chain is built from TRBV19 and TRBJ2-6, with D perhaps TRBD2 (7 bases). Trimming shortened V by 10 bases and J by 2 bases, and 15 bases separated the two germline ends. Germline V gene sequence: CDR1 LNHDA, CDR2 SQIVND (reference sequence). The CDR3 runs to 15 residues. The CDR3 DNA sequence: TGTGCCACCAGAGGGGGGGAGGCTGGGGCCAACGTCCTGACTTTC. Protein sequence: CATRGGEAGANVLTF. Using reference TRBV19 and TRBJ2-6 for the parts outside the CDR3, the full variable domain is DGGITQSPKYLFRKEGQNVTLSCEQNLNHDAMYWYRQDPGQGLRLIYYSQIVNDFQKGDIAEGYSVSREKKESFPLTVTSAQKNPTAFYLCATRGGEAGANVLTFGAGSRLTVL.

The gene calls are TRBV11-3 and TRBJ1-6; a possible D gene is TRBD1 (6 bases). The germline gives CDR1 SGHNT, CDR2 YENEEA. Trimming removed 2 bases at V and 7 bases at J, with 9 bases between. The CDR3 sequence is 14 residues long. CDR3 loop: CASSLCRGNSPLHF. DNA for the CDR3: TGTGCCAGCAGCTTATGCAGGGGCAATTCACCCCTCCACTTT.

This clone has only a few counts. The chain uses TRBV6-1 and TRBJ1-6, with D perhaps TRBD1 (5 bases). The V and J ends lost 1 base and 0 bases respectively, with 10 bases between them. Per the germline V gene, CDR1 is MNHNS and CDR2 is SASEGT. This CDR3 contains 17 residues. CDR3 loop: CASSEGGGFSYNSPLHF. In nucleotides, the CDR3 is TGTGCCAGCAGTGAAGGGGGGGGATTCTCCTATAATTCACCCCTCCACTTT.

This chain uses TRBV9 with TRBJ1-2; 7 bases agree with TRBD1. Trimming removed 0 bases from V and 3 bases from J; junction bases left unmatched: 5. Germline V gives CDR1 SGDLS, CDR2 YYNGEE. This CDR3 is 15 amino acids long. The CDR3 bases are TGTGCCAGCAGCGTAGCTAACAGGGGAGACTATGGCTACACCTTC. It translates to CASSVANRGDYGYTF. Full variable domain (missing parts from reference TRBV9 and TRBJ1-2): DSGVTQTPKHLITATGQRVTLRCSPRSGDLSVYWYQQSLDQGLQFLIQYYNGEERAKGNILERFSAQQFPDLHSELNLSSLELGDSALYFCASSVANRGDYGYTFGSGTRLTVV.

The chain couples TRBV18 to TRBJ1-4; no clear D gene. Per the germline V gene, CDR1 is KGHSH and CDR2 is LQKENI. V was shortened by 2 bases and J by 6 bases, with 4 bases between the two germline ends. This CDR3 has 12 residues. Written as DNA, the CDR3 is TGTGCCAGCTCACCAGAGGATGAAAAACTGTTTTTT. Encoded protein: CASSPEDEKLFF.

The chain joins TRBV4-1 to TRBJ1-1; the D is unclear. The germline gives CDR1 MGHRA, CDR2 YSYEKL. The CDR3 loop spans 16 amino acids. V was trimmed by 1 base and J by 0 bases, leaving 12 bases between them. DNA of the CDR3: TGCGCCAGCAGCCAAGGGTTATCGGGGTTGAACACTGAAGCTTTCTTT. Its protein product is CASSQGLSGLNTEAFF.

This chain links TRBV27 with TRBJ2-7; 10 bases agree with TRBD1. Per germline, CDR1 MNHEY and CDR2 SMNVEV (reference sequence). The length of the CDR3 is 16 residues. The V and J ends lost 5 bases and 7 bases, in that order; junction bases with no gene match: 14. The CDR3 here is CASSPRTGQGVGEQYF. Here the CDR3 DNA reads TGTGCCAGCAGTCCTCGGACCGGACAGGGGGTGGGAGAGCAGTACTTC.

The count of this clone is one. This chain's CDR3 is CASSPGQVYNEQFF. Written as DNA, the CDR3 is TGTGCCAGCAGCCCGGGACAGGTATACAATGAGCAGTTCTTC. The genes are TRBV5-6 and TRBJ2-1; 8 bases align to TRBD1. With 4 bases clipped from V and 4 bases from J, the junction kept 4 bases outside the gene matches. CDR1 and CDR2 (germline): SGHDT, YYEEEE. This CDR3 spans 14 amino acids.

About this clone itself: The junction and the germline gene differ at one end; a read error may be behind it. This sequence joins TRBV25-1 and TRBJ1-6; D remains unclear. The CDR3 extends over 13 amino acids. Germline assignment: CDR1 MGHDK and CDR2 SYGVNS. Here the CDR3 reads CASSESRDSPLNF. CDR3 nucleotide sequence: TGTGCCAGCAGTGAATCACGGGATTCACCCCTCAACTTT.

V is TRBV2 and J is TRBJ2-7; possible D gene TRBD1, 6 bases. Looked up from germline, CDR1 is SNHLY and CDR2 is FYNNEI. The CDR3 covers 13 residues. Trimming left V 10 bases short and J 2 bases short, with 15 bases between. The DNA for the CDR3 is TGTGCCACCTCTATGACAGGCGCCTACGAGCAGTACTTC. This codes for CATSMTGAYEQYF.

The V gene is TRBV5-1, the J gene TRBJ2-7, with a tentative D call TRBD1 (5 bases). There are 14 residues in the CDR3. Trimming pared 0 bases from V and 2 bases from J, leaving 9 bases between. Germline V gives CDR1 SGHRS, CDR2 YFSETQ. The CDR3 bases are TGCGCCAGCAGCTTGGCCTCAGGGACCTACGAGCAGTACTTC. Encoded protein: CASSLASGTYEQYF.

V gene TRBV15 combines with J gene TRBJ1-2, with D hard to call. Trimming took off 1 base at V and 8 bases at J, with 5 bases between the two ends. Germline lookup yields CDR1 LNHNV and CDR2 YYDKDF (reference sequence). The CDR3 is 11 amino acids. The CDR3 sequence: CATSRGRGYTF. The CDR3 DNA is TGTGCCACCAGCAGAGGTCGGGGCTACACCTTC.

This clone was seen only once. The V gene is TRBV2, the J gene TRBJ2-5; tentative D call: TRBD1 (6 bases). V lost 2 bases and J 5 bases, leaving 15 bases between the germline ends. This CDR3 spans 15 amino acids. Looked up from germline, CDR1 is SNHLY and CDR2 is FYNNEI. The CDR3 protein is CASSERARGYETQYF. The CDR3 DNA reads as TGTGCCAGCAGTGAAAGGGCCAGGGGCTACGAGACCCAGTACTTC.

There are a few counts of this clone. This chain links TRBV28 with TRBJ2-3, with 12 bases that match TRBD2. The V and J ends lost 8 bases and 7 bases, in that order; junction bases with no gene match: 7. CDR3 size: 14 residues. Germline V gene sequence: CDR1 MDHEN, CDR2 SYDVKM. The CDR3 DNA follows: TGTGCCAGCGCCCTAGCGGGGGGGCTATATACGCAGTATTTT. Amino acid sequence: CASALAGGLYTQYF.

This clone was found a few times. The CDR3 nucleotides are TGTGCCAGCAGTTTAGAGTGGGCAGGGCTGAACTCTGGAAACACCATATATTTT. It codes for CASSLEWAGLNSGNTIYF. The chain joins TRBV27 to TRBJ1-3; tentative D call: TRBD1 (5 bases). The germline V gene has CDR1 MNHEY and CDR2 SMNVEV (reference sequence). There are 18 residues in the CDR3. V lost 2 bases and J lost 0, with 17 bases in between.

J is TRBJ2-7 and V is TRBV28; 9 bases align to TRBD1. CDR3 length equals 14 residues. The germline V gene has CDR1 MDHEN and CDR2 SYDVKM. V dropped 4 bases and J dropped 5; count of bases not matched to a gene: 6. The CDR3 coding sequence is TGTGCCAGCAGTTCCCCGGGACAGGGAGACGAGCAGTACTTC. Translation: CASSSPGQGDEQYF. The complete variable domain, with remaining parts taken from reference TRBV28 and TRBJ2-7, reads DVKVTQSSRYLVKRTGEKVFLECVQDMDHENMFWYRQDPGLGLRLIYFSYDVKMKEKGDIPEGYSVSREKKERFSLILESASTNQTSMYLCASSSPGQGDEQYFGPGTRLTVT.

The V and J genes are TRBV10-3 and TRBJ1-1; 11 bases line up with TRBD1. The CDR3 totals 15 residues. The V gene's germline CDR1 is ENHRY and CDR2 SYGVKD. The V segment lost 0 bases and the J segment 7 bases; nucleotides outside the gene matches: 4. The DNA for the CDR3 is TGTGCCATCAGTGAGTCTCCGGGACAGGGGGTTGAAGCTTTCTTT. As protein: CAISESPGQGVEAFF.

V gene TRBV5-1 combines with J gene TRBJ1-2, with D uncertain. The germline V gene encodes CDR1 SGHRS and CDR2 YFSETQ. The V gene lost 4 bases and the J gene lost 8 bases, with 12 bases spanning the gap. This CDR3 contains 12 residues. The CDR3 DNA sequence: TGCGCCAGCAGCCAATTTGGGAGAGGCTACACCTTC. Protein: CASSQFGRGYTF.

The chain recombines TRBV19 with TRBJ1-2; TRBD1 matches 7 bases. Looked up from germline, CDR1 is LNHDA and CDR2 is SQIVND (reference sequence). CDR3 length: 14 residues. Trimming at V came to 3 bases and at J to 2 bases, leaving 3 bases not matched to a gene. DNA of the CDR3: TGTGCCAGTAGTATTCAGGGGGGAAACTATGGCTACACCTTC. It codes for CASSIQGGNYGYTF.

In its sample, this clone was seen once. V and J are TRBV19 and TRBJ2-2, with a tentative D call TRBD1 (6 bases). Trimming left V 7 bases short and J 4 bases short, with 13 bases between. Germline V lookup: CDR1 LNHDA, CDR2 SQIVND (reference sequence). The CDR3 has 14 amino acids. CDR3: CASTYREFTGELFF. CDR3 sequence (DNA): TGTGCCAGTACATACAGGGAGTTCACCGGGGAGCTGTTTTTT.

The chain couples TRBV15 to TRBJ1-2; possible D gene TRBD1, 6 bases. Looked up from germline, CDR1 is LNHNV and CDR2 is YYDKDF (reference sequence). Trimming removed 1 base from V and 8 bases from J, with 14 bases in between. This CDR3 comprises 14 residues. The CDR3 sequence is CATSRAMRTEGYTF. DNA for the CDR3: TGTGCCACCAGCAGAGCGATGAGGACAGAGGGCTACACCTTC.

The chain joins TRBV5-4 to TRBJ2-5, with 8 bases aligning to TRBD1. J lost 2 bases, V lost 2 bases, and 11 bases had no gene match. Germline V lookup: CDR1 SGHNT, CDR2 YYREEE (reference sequence). The CDR3 is made up of 17 amino acids. CDR3: CASSLVDRGSTQETQYF. The CDR3, as DNA: TGTGCCAGCAGCTTAGTCGACAGGGGAAGTACACAAGAGACCCAGTACTTC.

The chain links TRBV6-5 to TRBJ2-5, with 7 nucleotides matching TRBD1. The J call may be mistaken, given a closer DNA end match to TRBJ2-7. The germline gives CDR1 MNHEY, CDR2 SVGAGI. This CDR3 has 13 amino acids. The CDR3 DNA sequence: TGTGCCAGCAGCCCCGGACAGGACTACGAGCAGTACTTC. The encoded protein is CASSPGQDYEQYF.